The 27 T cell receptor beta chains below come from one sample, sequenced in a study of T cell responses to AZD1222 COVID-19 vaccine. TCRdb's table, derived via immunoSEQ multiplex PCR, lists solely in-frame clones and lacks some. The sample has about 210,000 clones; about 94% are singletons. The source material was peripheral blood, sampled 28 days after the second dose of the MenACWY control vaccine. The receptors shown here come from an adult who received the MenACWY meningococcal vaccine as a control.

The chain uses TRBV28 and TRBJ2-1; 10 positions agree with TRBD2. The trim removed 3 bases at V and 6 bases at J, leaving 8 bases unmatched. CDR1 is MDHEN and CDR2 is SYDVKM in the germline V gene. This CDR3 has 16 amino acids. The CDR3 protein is CASSFLLAGVSNEQFF. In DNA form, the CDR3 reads TGTGCCAGCAGTTTCCTCCTAGCGGGAGTTAGCAATGAGCAGTTCTTC.

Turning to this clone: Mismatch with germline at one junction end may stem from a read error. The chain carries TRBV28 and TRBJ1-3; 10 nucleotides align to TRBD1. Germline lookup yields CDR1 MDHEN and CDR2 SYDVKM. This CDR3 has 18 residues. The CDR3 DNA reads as TGTGCCAGCAGCCTCCCCGGGACAGGGGAGAAATCTGCAAACACCATATATTTT. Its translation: CASSLPGTGEKSANTIYF.

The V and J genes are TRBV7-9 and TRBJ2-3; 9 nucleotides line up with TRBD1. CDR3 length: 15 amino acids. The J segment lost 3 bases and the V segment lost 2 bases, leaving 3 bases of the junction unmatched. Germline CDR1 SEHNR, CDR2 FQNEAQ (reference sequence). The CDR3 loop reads CASSLPGQGTDTQYF. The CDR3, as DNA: TGTGCCAGCAGCTTACCGGGACAGGGTACAGATACGCAGTATTTT.

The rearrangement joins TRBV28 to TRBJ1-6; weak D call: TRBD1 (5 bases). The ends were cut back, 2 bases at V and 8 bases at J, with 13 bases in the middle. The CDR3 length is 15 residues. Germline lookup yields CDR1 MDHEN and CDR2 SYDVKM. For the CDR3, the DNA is TGTGCCAGCAGTTTAGGTCAGGGTTTAGATTCACCCCTCCACTTT. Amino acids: CASSLGQGLDSPLHF.

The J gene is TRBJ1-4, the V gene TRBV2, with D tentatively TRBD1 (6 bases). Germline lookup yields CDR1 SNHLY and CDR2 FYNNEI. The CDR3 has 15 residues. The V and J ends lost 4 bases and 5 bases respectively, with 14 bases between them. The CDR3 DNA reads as TGTGCCAGCAGTGTAGGGGGACTGGGAAATGAAAAACTGTTTTTT. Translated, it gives CASSVGGLGNEKLFF.

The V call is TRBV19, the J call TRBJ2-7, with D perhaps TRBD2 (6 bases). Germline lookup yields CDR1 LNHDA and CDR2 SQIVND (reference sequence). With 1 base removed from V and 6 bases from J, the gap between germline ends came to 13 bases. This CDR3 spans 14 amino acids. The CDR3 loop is CASSIVGVGGEQYF. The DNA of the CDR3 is TGTGCCAGTAGTATAGTGGGTGTCGGGGGCGAGCAGTACTTC.

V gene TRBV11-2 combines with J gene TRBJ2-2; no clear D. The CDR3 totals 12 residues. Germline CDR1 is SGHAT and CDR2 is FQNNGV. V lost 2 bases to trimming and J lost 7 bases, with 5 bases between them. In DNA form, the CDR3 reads TGTGCCAGCAGCTTAACGAACGGGGAGCTGTTTTTT. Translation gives CASSLTNGELFF.

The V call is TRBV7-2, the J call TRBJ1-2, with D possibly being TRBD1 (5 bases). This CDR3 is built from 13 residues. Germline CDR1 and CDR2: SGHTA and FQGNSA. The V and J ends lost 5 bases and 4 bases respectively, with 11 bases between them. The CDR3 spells CASSLTVGYGYTF. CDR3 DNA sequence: TGTGCCAGCAGCCTGACAGTAGGCTATGGCTACACCTTC.

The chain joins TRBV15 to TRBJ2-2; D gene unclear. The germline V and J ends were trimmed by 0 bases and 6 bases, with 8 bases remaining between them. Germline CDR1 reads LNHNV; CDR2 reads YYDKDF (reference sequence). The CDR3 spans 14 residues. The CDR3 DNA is TGTGCCACCAGCAGAGATATAGGGTCCGGGGAGCTGTTTTTT. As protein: CATSRDIGSGELFF.

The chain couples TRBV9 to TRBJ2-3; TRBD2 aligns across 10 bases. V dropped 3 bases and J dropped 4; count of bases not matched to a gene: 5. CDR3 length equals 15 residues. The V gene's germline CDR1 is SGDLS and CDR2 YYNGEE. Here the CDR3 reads CASSGSGRGADTQYF. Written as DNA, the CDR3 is TGTGCCAGCAGCGGAAGCGGGAGGGGTGCAGATACGCAGTATTTT.

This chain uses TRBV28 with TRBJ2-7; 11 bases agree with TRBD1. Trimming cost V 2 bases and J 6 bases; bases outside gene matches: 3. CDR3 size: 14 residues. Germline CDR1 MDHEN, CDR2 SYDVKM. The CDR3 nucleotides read TGTGCCAGCAGTTTAGGGGGGACAGGGGGCGAGCAGTACTTC. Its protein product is CASSLGGTGGEQYF.

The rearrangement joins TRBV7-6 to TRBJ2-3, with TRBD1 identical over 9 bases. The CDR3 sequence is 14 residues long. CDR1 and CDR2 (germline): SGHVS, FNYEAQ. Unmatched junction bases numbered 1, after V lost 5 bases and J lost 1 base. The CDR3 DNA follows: TGTGCCAGCAGCGACAGGGGGGGCACAGATACGCAGTATTTT. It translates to CASSDRGGTDTQYF.

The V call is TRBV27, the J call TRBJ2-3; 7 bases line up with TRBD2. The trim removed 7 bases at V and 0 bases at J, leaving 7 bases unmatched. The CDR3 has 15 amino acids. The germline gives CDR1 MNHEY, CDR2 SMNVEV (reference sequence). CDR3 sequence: CASKPAGFSTDTQYF. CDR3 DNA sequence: TGTGCCAGCAAACCAGCGGGGTTTAGCACAGATACGCAGTATTTT.

CDR3 in DNA: TGCAGCGTTGAAGATGAGACAGGGTCTAACTATGGCTACACCTTC. Translation: CSVEDETGSNYGYTF. This rearrangement joins TRBV29-1 to TRBJ1-2, with 7 bases fitting TRBD1. V gave up 0 bases and J gave up 0 bases; unmatched junction bases: 4. Germline CDR1 and CDR2: SQVTM and ANQGSEA. The CDR3 length is 15 residues.

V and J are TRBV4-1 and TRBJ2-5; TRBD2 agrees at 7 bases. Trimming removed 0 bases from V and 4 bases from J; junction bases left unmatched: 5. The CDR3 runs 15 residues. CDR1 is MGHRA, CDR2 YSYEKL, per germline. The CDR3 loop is CASSQERTSGETQYF. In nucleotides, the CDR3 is TGCGCCAGCAGCCAAGAAAGGACTAGTGGAGAGACCCAGTACTTC.

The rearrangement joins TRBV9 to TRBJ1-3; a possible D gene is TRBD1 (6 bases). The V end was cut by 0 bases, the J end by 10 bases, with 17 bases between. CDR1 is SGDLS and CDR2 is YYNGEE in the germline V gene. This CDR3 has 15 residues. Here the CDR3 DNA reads TGTGCCAGCAGCGTAGGCAGGGGCCGAGGCGTAACCATATATTTT. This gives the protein CASSVGRGRGVTIYF.

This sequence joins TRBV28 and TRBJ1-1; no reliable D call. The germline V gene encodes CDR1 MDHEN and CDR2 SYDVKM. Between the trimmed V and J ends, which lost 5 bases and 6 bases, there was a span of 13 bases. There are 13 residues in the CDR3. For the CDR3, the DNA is TGTGCCAGCAGTCCCCCCGGGTACCCTGAAGCTTTCTTT. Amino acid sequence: CASSPPGYPEAFF.

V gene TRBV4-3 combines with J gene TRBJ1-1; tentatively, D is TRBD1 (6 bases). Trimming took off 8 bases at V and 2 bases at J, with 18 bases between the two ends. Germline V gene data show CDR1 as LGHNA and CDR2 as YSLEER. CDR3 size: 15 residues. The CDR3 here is CASGDPKTGNTEAFF. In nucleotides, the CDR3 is TGCGCCAGCGGAGACCCAAAGACAGGAAACACTGAAGCTTTCTTT.

CDR3 region: CASSLHSTGGIQYF. The CDR3 coding sequence is TGTGCCAGCAGTTTACATTCTACAGGGGGCATTCAGTACTTC. This chain joins TRBV6-2 or TRBV6-3 and TRBJ2-4; 8 nucleotides agree with TRBD1. The CDR3 extends over 14 amino acids. Germline-derived CDR1 and CDR2 are MNHEY and SVGEGT. The V gene end was trimmed by 4 bases and the J gene end by 9 bases; junction bases not matched to a gene: 8.

CDR3 DNA sequence: TGTGCCTGGCGGACTAGCGGGGCCTACGAGCAGTACTTC. Translated: CAWRTSGAYEQYF. The genes are TRBV30 and TRBJ2-7; TRBD2 aligns across 12 bases. The CDR3 runs to 13 residues. The trim removed 5 bases at V and 2 bases at J, leaving 1 base unmatched. Germline assignment: CDR1 GTSNPN and CDR2 SVGIG (reference sequence).

In DNA, the CDR3 is TGTGCCAGTAGTATAGATTCCGGGAGCTCCTATAATTCACCCCTCCACTTT. Its protein is CASSIDSGSSYNSPLHF. This chain uses TRBV19 with TRBJ1-6; D remains ambiguous. This CDR3 contains 17 residues. With 0 bases removed from V and 0 bases from J, the gap between germline ends came to 9 bases. CDR1 is LNHDA and CDR2 is SQIVND in the germline V gene (reference sequence). Drawing the rest from reference TRBV19 and TRBJ1-6, the complete variable domain is DGGITQSPKYLFRKEGQNVTLSCEQNLNHDAMYWYRQDPGQGLRLIYYSQIVNDFQKGDIAEGYSVSREKKESFPLTVTSAQKNPTAFYLCASSIDSGSSYNSPLHFGNGTRLTVT.

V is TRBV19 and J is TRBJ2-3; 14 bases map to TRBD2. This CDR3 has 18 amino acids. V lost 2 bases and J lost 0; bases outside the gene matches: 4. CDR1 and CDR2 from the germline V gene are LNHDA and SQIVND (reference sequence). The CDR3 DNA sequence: TGTGCCAGTAGTATAAGACTAGCGGGAGGGCCAAGCACAGATACGCAGTATTTT. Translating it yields CASSIRLAGGPSTDTQYF.

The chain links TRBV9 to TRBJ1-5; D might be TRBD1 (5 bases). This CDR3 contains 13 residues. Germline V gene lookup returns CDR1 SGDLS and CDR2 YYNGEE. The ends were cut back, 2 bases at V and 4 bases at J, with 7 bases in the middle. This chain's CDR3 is CASSVRGNQPQHF. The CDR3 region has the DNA TGTGCCAGCAGCGTGCGGGGGAATCAGCCCCAGCATTTT.

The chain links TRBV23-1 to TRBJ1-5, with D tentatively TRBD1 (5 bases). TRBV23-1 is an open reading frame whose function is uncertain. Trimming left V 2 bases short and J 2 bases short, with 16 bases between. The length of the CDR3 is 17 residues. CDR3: CASSQGRRGGGNQPQHF. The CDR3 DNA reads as TGCGCCAGCAGTCAAGGCCGTCGTGGGGGAGGCAATCAGCCCCAGCATTTT.

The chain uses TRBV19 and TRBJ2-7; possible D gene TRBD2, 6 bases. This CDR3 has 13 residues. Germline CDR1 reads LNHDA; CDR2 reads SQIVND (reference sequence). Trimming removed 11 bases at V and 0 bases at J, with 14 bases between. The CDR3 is CASGDSSSYEQYF. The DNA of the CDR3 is TGTGCCTCGGGGGACTCTAGCTCCTACGAGCAGTACTTC.

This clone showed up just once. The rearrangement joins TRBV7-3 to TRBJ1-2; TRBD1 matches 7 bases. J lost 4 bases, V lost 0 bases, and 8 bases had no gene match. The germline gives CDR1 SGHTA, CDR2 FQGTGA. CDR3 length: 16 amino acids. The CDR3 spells CASSLTGPGQSYGYTF. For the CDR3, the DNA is TGTGCCAGCAGCTTAACAGGTCCGGGACAGTCCTATGGCTACACCTTC.

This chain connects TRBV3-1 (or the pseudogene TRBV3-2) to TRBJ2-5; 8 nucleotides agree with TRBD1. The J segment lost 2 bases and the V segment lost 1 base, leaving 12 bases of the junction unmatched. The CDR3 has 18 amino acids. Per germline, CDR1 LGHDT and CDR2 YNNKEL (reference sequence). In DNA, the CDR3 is TGTGCCAGCAGCCAAGGAACTCTTCGGGACAGGCAACAAGAGACCCAGTACTTC. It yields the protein CASSQGTLRDRQQETQYF.